The source of this T cell receptor (beta chain) is a study of blood T cell repertoires in COVID-19. Whole-study context: From the United States, Italy and Spain came samples of acute and convalescent COVID-19.

In the authors' methods: Nucleated cell number was recorded as an estimate derived from reference gene primer amplification. The table came from immunoSEQ multiplex PCR; TCRdb's copy has only in-frame clones and leaves some out. The V and J calls and the clone size are those of that table, but D and trimming were determined from the DNA. The sample records about 250,000 clones, 85% being singletons. The CDR3 has 14 residues. The V gene's germline CDR1 is MNHNS and CDR2 SASEGT. The ends were cut back, 3 bases at V and 4 bases at J, with 10 bases in the middle. The specimen was PBMCs or T cells enriched from blood (not recorded which). This chain uses TRBV6-1 with TRBJ1-5; D is ambiguous. The clonotype was recovered from a woman aged 45-59 years with acute COVID-19. CDR3 DNA sequence: TGTGCCAGCAGTGATTACGGACTAAATCAGCCCCAGCATTTT. Translating gives CASSDYGLNQPQHF.